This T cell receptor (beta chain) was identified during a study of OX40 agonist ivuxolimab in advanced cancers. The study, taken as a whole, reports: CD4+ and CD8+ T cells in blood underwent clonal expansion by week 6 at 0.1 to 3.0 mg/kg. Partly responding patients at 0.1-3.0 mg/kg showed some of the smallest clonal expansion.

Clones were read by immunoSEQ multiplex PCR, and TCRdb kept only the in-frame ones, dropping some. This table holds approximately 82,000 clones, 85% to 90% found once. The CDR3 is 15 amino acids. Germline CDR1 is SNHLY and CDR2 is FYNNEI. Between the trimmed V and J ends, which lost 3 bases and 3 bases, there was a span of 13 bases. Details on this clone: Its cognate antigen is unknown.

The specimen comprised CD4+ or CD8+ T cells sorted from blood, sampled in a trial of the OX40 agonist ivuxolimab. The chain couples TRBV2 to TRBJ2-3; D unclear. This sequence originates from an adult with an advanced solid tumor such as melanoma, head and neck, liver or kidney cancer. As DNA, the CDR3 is TGTGCCAGCAGTGACGGTCAATCGACGACAGATACGCAGTATTTT. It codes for CASSDGQSTTDTQYF.